The rows below give T cell receptor beta chains drawn from one sample of a study of spatial heterogeneity in lung cancer. TCRdb reanalysed the 5' RACE reads using MiXCR and keeps one entry per CDR3 protein. The table records about 92,000 distinct CDR3 sequences, roughly 12% of them present only once. Source: PBMCs, taken at surgery. The receptor set was obtained from a male donor with early-stage non-small cell lung cancer. The CDR3 runs from the conserved cysteine through the conserved F or W. The order of the fields is D gene, clone size, J gene, V gene, CDR3 DNA, CDR3 protein. A D gene is named only where the DNA matches it firmly. Clone size, where shown, is once, few, many, or a class for clones that have expanded.

-,-,TRBJ2-3,TRBV20-1,TGCAGTGCCTTTGACATTTTCACAGATACGCAGTATTTT,CSAFDIFTDTQYF
-,few,TRBJ1-5,TRBV4-2,TGTGCCAGCAGCCAAGATTTGACAGGAAATCAGCCCCAGCATTTT,CASSQDLTGNQPQHF
-,few,TRBJ1-5,TRBV12-3/TRBV12-4,TGTGCCAGCAGTTTTTCCCAGGGTGGACAGCCCCAGCATTTT,CASSFSQGGQPQHF
-,few,TRBJ2-3,TRBV28,TGTGCGTCGACCCCTTTTGCGACAGATACGCAGTATTTT,CASTPFATDTQYF
-,-,TRBJ2-7,TRBV3-1,TGTGCCAGCAGCCATTCCCCGATTACGGAAGAGCAGTACTTC,CASSHSPITEEQYF
-,few,TRBJ1-2,TRBV7-2,TGTGCCAGCAGCAACCAGGGGAACGTCGGGGGCTACACCTTC,CASSNQGNVGGYTF
-,few,TRBJ2-3,TRBV28,TGTGCCAGCATGGACCCTGGGGGTAGCACAGATACGCAGTATTTT,CASMDPGGSTDTQYF
-,many,TRBJ2-7,TRBV6-2/TRBV6-3,TGTGCCAGCAGTTACCCCCATCATACAGGGTCCTACGAGCAGTACTTC,CASSYPHHTGSYEQYF
TRBD2,-,TRBJ2-3,TRBV9,TGTGCCAGCAGCGTAGTAGGGACTAACACAGATACGCAGTATTTT,CASSVVGTNTDTQYF
-,many,TRBJ2-5,TRBV7-3,TGTGCCAGCAGCCAAGGGGCAAGGGCTGGGACCCAGTACTTC,CASSQGARAGTQYF
-,few,TRBJ2-7,TRBV6-2/TRBV6-3,TGTGCCAGCGAGGGGGGGACCTACGAGCAGTACTTC,CASEGGTYEQYF
TRBD1,many,TRBJ2-6,TRBV5-6,TGTGCCAGCAGCTTGGGGCAGGGGGCAAAGCCTGGGGCCAACGTCCTGACTTTC,CASSLGQGAKPGANVLTF
-,few,TRBJ1-5,TRBV7-2,TGTGCCAGCAGCTTAATGCCTTCGGAGAATCAGCCCCAGCATTTT,CASSLMPSENQPQHF